This T cell receptor (beta chain) was observed in a study of T cell changes during pregnancy in multiple sclerosis. Profiled with immunoSEQ multiplex PCR; TCRdb holds only in-frame clones, not every one. The sample contains 65,000 to 85,000 clones, 80% to 95% of which appear only once. Unmatched junction bases numbered 8, after V lost 6 bases and J lost 5 bases. CDR3 length: 15 residues. Germline V gene sequence: CDR1 MNHEY, CDR2 SMNVEV (reference sequence). This sequence originates from a female donor with multiple sclerosis, enrolled in a pregnancy study. This specimen consisted of CD4+ T cells from peripheral blood mononuclear cells, obtained after pregnancy. This chain uses TRBV27 with TRBJ2-1; 9 nucleotides agree with TRBD1. The CDR3 region is CASSTAGTGNNEQFF. As DNA, the CDR3 is TGTGCCAGCAGCACCGCCGGGACAGGGAACAATGAGCAGTTCTTC.